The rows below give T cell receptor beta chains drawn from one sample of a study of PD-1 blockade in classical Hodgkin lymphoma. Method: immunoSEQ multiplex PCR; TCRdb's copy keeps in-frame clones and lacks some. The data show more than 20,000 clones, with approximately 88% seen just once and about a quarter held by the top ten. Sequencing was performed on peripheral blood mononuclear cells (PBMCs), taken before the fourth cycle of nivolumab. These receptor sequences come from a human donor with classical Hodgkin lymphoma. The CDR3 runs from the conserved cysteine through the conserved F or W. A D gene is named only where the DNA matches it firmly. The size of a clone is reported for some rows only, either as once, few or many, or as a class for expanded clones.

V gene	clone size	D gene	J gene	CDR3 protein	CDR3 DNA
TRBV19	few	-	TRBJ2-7	CASSPQHVYEQYF	TGTGCCAGTAGCCCACAACACGTCTACGAGCAGTACTTC
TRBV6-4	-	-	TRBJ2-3	CASSAHAGTDTQYF	TGTGCCAGCAGTGCCCACGCAGGCACAGATACGCAGTATTTT
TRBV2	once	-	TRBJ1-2	CASSEVFRVGYTF	TGTGCCAGCAGTGAAGTTTTCAGGGTTGGCTACACCTTC
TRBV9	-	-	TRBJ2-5	CASSVDLGQETQYF	TGTGCCAGCAGCGTAGACCTCGGGCAAGAGACCCAGTACTTC
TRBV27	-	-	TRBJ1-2	CASSAGVRYGYTF	TGTGCCAGCAGTGCAGGGGTGAGGTATGGCTACACCTTC
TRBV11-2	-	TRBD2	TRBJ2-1	CASSLVRGEDEQFF	TGTGCCAGCAGCTTAGTTCGGGGGGAGGATGAGCAGTTCTTC
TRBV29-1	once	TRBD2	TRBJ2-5	CSVRQGGEETQYF	TGCAGCGTTCGTCAGGGAGGGGAGGAGACCCAGTACTTC
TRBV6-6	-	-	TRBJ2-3	CASSYLRVEDTQYF	TGTGCCAGCAGTTACCTCAGGGTTGAAGATACGCAGTATTTT
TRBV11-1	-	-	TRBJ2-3	CASRFHGADTQYF	TGTGCCAGCAGGTTTCACGGGGCAGATACGCAGTATTTT
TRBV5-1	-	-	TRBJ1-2	CASSLLTLHGYTF	TGCGCCAGCAGCTTGTTGACCCTCCATGGCTACACCTTC
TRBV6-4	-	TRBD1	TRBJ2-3	CASSAGQGGDTQYF	TGTGCCAGCAGTGCGGGACAGGGGGGGGATACGCAGTATTTT
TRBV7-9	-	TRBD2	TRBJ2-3	CASSLSRGDGGADTQYF	TGTGCCAGCAGCTTGTCGCGGGGGGATGGAGGTGCAGATACGCAGTATTTT
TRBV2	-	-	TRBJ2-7	CASSELTVGEQYF	TGTGCCAGCAGTGAGTTGACAGTAGGCGAGCAGTACTTC
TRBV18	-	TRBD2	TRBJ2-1	CASSPGTSGDEQFF	TGTGCCAGCTCACCTGGGACTAGCGGGGATGAGCAGTTCTTC
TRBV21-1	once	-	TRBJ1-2	CASSRRGQDGYTF	TGTGCCAGCAGCAGGCGAGGTCAGGATGGCTACACCTTC
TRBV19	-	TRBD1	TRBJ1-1	CASSTAARGEAFF	TGTGCCAGTAGTACAGCGGCCAGGGGGGAAGCTTTCTTT
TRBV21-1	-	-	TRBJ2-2	CASSKDWGGQVNTGELFF	TGTGCCAGCAGCAAAGATTGGGGTGGGCAGGTGAACACCGGGGAGCTGTTTTTT
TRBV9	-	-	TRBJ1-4	CASSAYATNEKLFF	TGTGCCAGCAGCGCTTACGCAACTAATGAAAAACTGTTTTTT
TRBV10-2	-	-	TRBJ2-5	CASSELAETQETQYF	TGCGCCAGCAGTGAACTCGCGGAGACCCAAGAGACCCAGTACTTC
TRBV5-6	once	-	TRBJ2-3	CASSLEGENTDTQYF	TGTGCCAGCAGCTTGGAGGGAGAGAACACAGATACGCAGTATTTT
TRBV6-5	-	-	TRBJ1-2	CASSYSNPSGGYTF	TGTGCCAGCAGTTACTCCAACCCGTCCGGTGGCTACACCTTC
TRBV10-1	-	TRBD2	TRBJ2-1	CASSESTGRGVDEQFF	TGCGCCAGCAGTGAGTCGACTGGGCGGGGGGTGGATGAGCAGTTCTTC
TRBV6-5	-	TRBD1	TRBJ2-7	CASSRAGGSYEQYF	TGTGCCAGCAGTCGCGCAGGGGGATCTTACGAGCAGTACTTC
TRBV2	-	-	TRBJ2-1	CASSKIEREQFF	TGTGCCAGCAGTAAAATAGAAAGGGAGCAGTTCTTC
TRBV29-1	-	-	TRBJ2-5	CSVGGLSLGETQYF	TGCAGCGTGGGAGGACTTTCCCTGGGTGAGACCCAGTACTTC
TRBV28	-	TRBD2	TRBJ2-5	CASSLLGLAGPEGETQYF	TGTGCCAGCAGTTTATTGGGACTAGCGGGACCGGAAGGAGAGACCCAGTACTTC
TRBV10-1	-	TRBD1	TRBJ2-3	CASSNDRGVADTQYF	TGCGCCAGCAGCAACGACAGGGGGGTGGCAGATACGCAGTATTTT
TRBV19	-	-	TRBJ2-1	CASSGQGNNEQFF	TGTGCCAGCTCGGGGCAGGGGAACAATGAGCAGTTCTTC
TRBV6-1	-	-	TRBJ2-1	CASSEARNVNEQFF	TGTGCCAGCAGTGAGGCTAGAAATGTCAATGAGCAGTTCTTC
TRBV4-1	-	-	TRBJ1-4	CASSPLLGLAAEKLFF	TGCGCCAGCAGTCCACTCTTGGGGTTGGCGGCTGAAAAACTGTTTTTT
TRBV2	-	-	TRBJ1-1	CASMVRGFAFF	TGTGCCAGCATGGTGAGGGGGTTTGCTTTCTTT
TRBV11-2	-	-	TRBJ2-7	CASSFDSGRSYEQYF	TGTGCCAGCAGCTTTGATAGCGGACGATCCTACGAGCAGTACTTC
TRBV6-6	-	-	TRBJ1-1	CASTLPGPEAFF	TGTGCCAGCACCTTACCAGGGCCTGAAGCTTTCTTT
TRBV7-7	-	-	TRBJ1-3	CASSPRAYSGNTIYF	TGTGCCAGCAGCCCCAGGGCCTACTCTGGAAACACCATATATTTT